The rows below give T cell receptor beta chains drawn from one sample of a study of glioma-infiltrating T cells. One entry per CDR3 protein, called by TCRdb with MiXCR from the multiplex PCR reads. The sample yields over 130,000 distinct CDR3 sequences, 35% to 50% seen once. The material sequenced was glioma tissue, nonneoplastic brain tissue, or PBMCs (not recorded which). The receptors come from a human donor with low-grade glioma or glioblastoma, undergoing nonglioma brain surgery, or in good health (not recorded which). Each CDR3 is given with its conserved first and last residue. Some rows mark clone size as missing; the rest say once, few, many or name a class of expanded clone.

V gene	J gene	clone size	CDR3 protein
TRBV27	TRBJ2-3	few	CASRISTDTQYF
TRBV27	TRBJ2-3	-	CASSRQGEGTQYF
TRBV27	TRBJ2-7	-	CASAGTGKTYEQYF
TRBV27	TRBJ2-7	-	CASSLGVASYEQYF
TRBV6-1	TRBJ2-1	-	CASALGLYNEQFF
TRBV24-1	TRBJ2-3	few	CATSVSDTQYF
TRBV4-1	TRBJ1-2	-	CASSQPTRESYGYTF
TRBV20-1	TRBJ1-1	few	CSARVTGSTEAFF
TRBV6-2/TRBV6-3	TRBJ2-5	few	CASRKGTSGQETQYF
TRBV4-3	TRBJ2-1	many	CASSQDVNEQFF
TRBV7-6	TRBJ2-7	-	CASSPGGSKQYF
TRBV7-2	TRBJ2-3	few	CASSVTTDTQYF
TRBV6-6	TRBJ1-2	-	CASSYATVDREYYGYTF
TRBV19	TRBJ1-3	-	CATTQGARGNTIYF
TRBV6-1	TRBJ1-6	-	CASRRGTDRNSPLHF
TRBV7-9	TRBJ2-5	-	CASRGSRGGRETQYF
TRBV6-1	TRBJ1-1	-	CASSDSQGMENTEAFF
TRBV7-9	TRBJ2-5	-	CASSFYRQETQYF
TRBV7-3	TRBJ2-3	few	CASSSTGYTDTQYF
TRBV10-2	TRBJ1-6	-	CASREPYSNSPLHF
TRBV6-1	TRBJ1-2	few	CASRTSGDYGYTF
TRBV11-2	TRBJ2-5	-	CASSLYTGQETQYF
TRBV6-2/TRBV6-3	TRBJ2-3	-	CASSWRLAGADTQYF
TRBV20-1	TRBJ2-7	-	CSASSGTSYEQYF
TRBV9	TRBJ2-3	-	CASSVDPTVTDTQYF
TRBV25-1	TRBJ1-5	few	CASRGEGGSNQPQHF
TRBV3-1	TRBJ2-7	-	CASSPETPPYEQYF